Below are 31 T cell receptor beta chains sequenced from a single sample in a study of CD8 T cells in Susac syndrome. RNA, at about 0.5 to 1 ug, was reverse transcribed with random hexamers. TCRdb re-analysed the immunoSEQ multiplex PCR reads in MiXCR, keeping a single row per CDR3 protein. The table lists 100,000 to 150,000 distinct CDR3 sequences, 90% to 95% of them singletons. Material: CD4+ T cells from PBMCs. The receptors stem from a human donor in good health.

The chain joins TRBV3-1 to TRBJ1-2, with D hard to call. The germline V and J ends were trimmed by 0 bases and 4 bases, with 9 bases remaining between them. The germline CDR1 and CDR2 sequences are LGHDT and YNNKEL (reference sequence). CDR3 length equals 14 residues. The CDR3 nucleotides are TGTGCCAGCAGCCAAGAAGGGCGGAGCTATGGCTACACCTTC. This translates into CASSQEGRSYGYTF. The whole variable domain, filled in from reference TRBV3-1 and TRBJ1-2, reads DTAVSQTPKYLVTQMGNDKSIKCEQNLGHDTMYWYKQDSKKFLKIMFSYNNKELIINETVPNRFSPKSPDKAHLNLHINSLELGDSAVYFCASSQEGRSYGYTFGSGTRLTVV.

The J gene is TRBJ1-5, the V gene TRBV7-9; weak D call: TRBD1 (5 bases). Trimming cost V 5 bases and J 7 bases, with 12 bases left between them. The CDR3 covers 13 residues. Germline CDR1 is SEHNR and CDR2 is FQNEAQ (reference sequence). This CDR3 reads CASSRGVEQPQHF. The CDR3 bases are TGTGCCAGCAGCCGGGGGGTCGAACAGCCCCAGCATTTT.

The genes are TRBV7-9 and TRBJ1-2; D not certain. CDR1 is SEHNR and CDR2 is FQNEAQ in the germline V gene (reference sequence). CDR3 size: 12 residues. Trimming pared 5 bases from V and 0 bases from J, leaving 4 bases between. This chain's CDR3 is CASSRTNYGYTF. In nucleotides, the CDR3 is TGTGCCAGCAGCCGGACTAACTATGGCTACACCTTC.

The rearrangement links TRBV6-6 to TRBJ2-1; D gene unclear. V was shortened by 5 bases and J by 6 bases, with 2 bases between the two germline ends. CDR1 MNHNY and CDR2 SVGAGI come from the germline V gene (reference sequence). The CDR3 contains 10 residues. The CDR3: CASSTNEQFF. As DNA, the CDR3 is TGTGCCAGCAGTACCAATGAGCAGTTCTTC.

The chain joins TRBV20-1 to TRBJ1-2; unclear D gene. Germline-derived CDR1 and CDR2 are DFQATT and SNEGSKA (reference sequence). This CDR3 region has 11 residues. The ends were cut back, 5 bases at V and 8 bases at J, with 12 bases in the middle. The CDR3 sequence is CSAFTGGGYTF. CDR3 DNA: TGCAGTGCTTTTACGGGCGGCGGCTACACCTTC.

The chain joins TRBV20-1 to TRBJ2-4; 11 positions match TRBD2. The CDR3 consists of 15 residues. Germline assignment: CDR1 DFQATT and CDR2 SNEGSKA (reference sequence). V lost 5 bases to trimming and J lost 8 bases; unmatched junction nucleotides: 11. Here the CDR3 DNA reads TGCAGTGCTCAGGGCAGTAGCGGGAGGGCAGACATTCAGTACTTC. This translates into CSAQGSSGRADIQYF.

V and J are TRBV7-2 and TRBJ2-5, with unresolved D. There are 14 residues in the CDR3. V gave up 2 bases and J gave up 1 base, with 8 bases separating them. Germline V CDR1 and CDR2: SGHTA, FQGNSA. In DNA, the CDR3 is TGTGCCAGCAGCTTATGGGGTATCCAAGAGACCCAGTACTTC. Protein sequence: CASSLWGIQETQYF.

The gene calls are TRBV30 and TRBJ2-5; weak D call: TRBD1 (6 bases). Germline assignment: CDR1 GTSNPN and CDR2 SVGIG (reference sequence). V was cut by 8 bases and J by 0 bases, with 13 bases left in between. The CDR3 is 13 amino acids. CDR3: CARGGENQETQYF. The CDR3 DNA reads TGTGCCCGAGGGGGAGAGAACCAAGAGACCCAGTACTTC.

The V call is TRBV19, the J call TRBJ1-5; D gene uncertain. Trimming shortened V by 7 bases and J by 3 bases, and 1 base separated the two germline ends. Germline values: CDR1 LNHDA, CDR2 SQIVND (reference sequence). The CDR3 totals 10 residues. CDR3 coding DNA: TGTGCCAGTAACAATCAGCCCCAGCATTTT. This gives the protein CASNNQPQHF.

V is TRBV3-1 and J is TRBJ1-2; D uncertain. Trimming cost V 0 bases and J 7 bases, with 6 bases left between them. Germline-derived CDR1 and CDR2 are LGHDT and YNNKEL (reference sequence). CDR3 length equals 12 residues. CDR3 region: CASSQDRGGYTF. Written as DNA, the CDR3 is TGTGCCAGCAGCCAAGATCGAGGTGGCTACACCTTC.

V usage is TRBV7-9 and J usage is TRBJ2-3; D is ambiguous. The CDR3 loop spans 11 amino acids. From germline, CDR1 is SEHNR and CDR2 FQNEAQ (reference sequence). The CDR3 spells CAAANTDTQYF. The CDR3 DNA reads TGTGCGGCGGCGAACACAGATACGCAGTATTTT.

V is TRBV3-1 and J is TRBJ1-1, with 10 bases fitting TRBD1. Germline V gene data show CDR1 as LGHDT and CDR2 as YNNKEL (reference sequence). There are 14 residues in the CDR3. The J segment lost 3 bases and the V segment lost 4 bases, leaving 2 bases of the junction unmatched. The CDR3 is CASSPGTGDTEAFF. CDR3 nucleotides: TGTGCCAGCAGCCCCGGGACAGGGGACACTGAAGCTTTCTTT.

J is TRBJ1-2 and V is TRBV5-1; D not certain. The CDR3 has 17 residues. Trimming cost V 0 bases and J 8 bases, with 23 bases left between them. The germline V gene has CDR1 SGHRS and CDR2 YFSETQ. The CDR3 sequence is CASSLARSSSSAGGYTF. DNA for the CDR3: TGCGCCAGCAGCTTGGCCCGGTCTTCGTCATCGGCTGGGGGCTACACCTTC.

Remarks on this clonotype: Its ends do not fully match the called genes, so a read error is possible. This chain joins TRBV7-7 and TRBJ2-7; 12 bases line up with TRBD2. There are 14 residues in the CDR3. From germline, CDR1 is SSHAT and CDR2 FNYEAQ (reference sequence). The CDR3 sequence is CASSPTSGGLRKYF. DNA of the CDR3: TGTGCTAGCAGCCCGACTAGCGGGGGACTACGAAAGTACTTC.

The chain combines TRBV7-2 with TRBJ2-2; maybe TRBD1 (6 bases). Trimming took off 4 bases at V and 0 bases at J, with 12 bases between the two ends. CDR3 length equals 16 residues. CDR1 and CDR2 (germline): SGHTA, FQGNSA. In DNA, the CDR3 is TGTGCCAGCAGCTCTACCGGGACAACGAACACCGGGGAGCTGTTTTTT. This translates into CASSSTGTTNTGELFF.

The chain links TRBV15 to TRBJ2-3; either TRBD1 or TRBD2 may supply D (5 bases each). Deletions cut 0 bases from V and 8 bases from J, with 12 bases between. CDR3 length: 14 amino acids. The germline CDR1 and CDR2 sequences are LNHNV and YYDKDF (reference sequence). The CDR3 coding sequence is TGTGCCACCAGCAGAGATCAGAGTGGGGGTACGCAGTATTTT. Translated, it gives CATSRDQSGGTQYF.

The chain is built from TRBV28 and TRBJ2-1, with TRBD2 as a possible D gene (6 bases). The CDR3 is made up of 14 amino acids. Trimming took 3 bases from V and 8 from J, leaving 14 bases between them. The germline gives CDR1 MDHEN, CDR2 SYDVKM. CDR3 sequence: CASSLRQRGDEQFF. The CDR3, as DNA: TGTGCCAGCAGTTTGCGACAGCGCGGGGATGAGCAGTTCTTC.

This chain links TRBV5-1 with TRBJ2-5; D is ambiguous. Trimming removed 1 base at V and 4 bases at J, with 11 bases between. Germline V gene data show CDR1 as SGHRS and CDR2 as YFSETQ. This CDR3 spans 14 amino acids. CDR3 amino acids: CASSLSDSPETQYF. The CDR3 coding sequence is TGCGCCAGCAGCTTGAGTGACTCCCCAGAGACCCAGTACTTC.

The rearrangement joins TRBV19 to TRBJ1-1, with 7 positions matching TRBD1. Germline V CDR1 and CDR2: LNHDA, SQIVND (reference sequence). The CDR3 length is 13 residues. Losses at the gene ends were 5 bases for V and 3 bases for J; bases not matched to a gene: 3. The CDR3 region has the DNA TGTGCCAGTAGTCCCGACAGGGACACTGAAGCTTTCTTT. This encodes CASSPDRDTEAFF.

This clonotype turned up a few times. The chain has TRBV12-3 or TRBV12-4 and TRBJ2-2; no firm D call. The CDR3 has 13 amino acids. V shed 1 base and J shed 4 bases, with 4 bases lying between them. CDR3 protein: CASSLGGTGELFF. CDR3 nucleotide sequence: TGTGCCAGCAGTTTAGGGGGCACCGGGGAGCTGTTTTTT.

The genes are TRBV7-6 and TRBJ2-5, with D possibly matching TRBD1 (6 bases). This CDR3 is 16 amino acids long. Germline V lookup: CDR1 SGHVS, CDR2 FNYEAQ. Trimming removed 2 bases from V and 4 bases from J, with 17 bases in between. In DNA, the CDR3 is TGTGCCAGCAGCTTACGGCCGGGATGGGGGCGAGAGACCCAGTACTTC. Amino acid sequence: CASSLRPGWGRETQYF.

The chain links TRBV30 to TRBJ1-2; no firm D call. This CDR3 is built from 12 residues. The germline V and J ends were trimmed by 0 bases and 8 bases, with 10 bases remaining between them. Germline values: CDR1 GTSNPN, CDR2 SVGIG (reference sequence). The CDR3 sequence: CAWSVGRVGYTF. Here the CDR3 DNA reads TGTGCCTGGAGTGTAGGTCGGGTAGGCTACACCTTC.

This chain joins TRBV28 and TRBJ1-2, with 11 bases aligning to TRBD1. The CDR3 loop spans 13 amino acids. V lost 4 bases, J lost 8 bases, and 3 bases stayed unmatched. Germline V gene lookup returns CDR1 MDHEN and CDR2 SYDVKM. CDR3 residues: CASSSGQGVGYTF. The CDR3 DNA reads TGTGCCAGCAGTTCGGGACAGGGGGTCGGCTACACCTTC.

This chain connects TRBV19 to TRBJ2-7, with D perhaps being TRBD1 or TRBD2 (6 bases each). V lost 4 bases and J lost 6, with 13 bases in between. CDR1 LNHDA and CDR2 SQIVND come from the germline V gene (reference sequence). The CDR3 covers 13 residues. CDR3 protein: CASSNGGRREQYF. The CDR3 DNA is TGTGCCAGTAGTAACGGGGGCCGGCGCGAGCAGTACTTC. Full variable domain (missing parts from reference TRBV19 and TRBJ2-7): DGGITQSPKYLFRKEGQNVTLSCEQNLNHDAMYWYRQDPGQGLRLIYYSQIVNDFQKGDIAEGYSVSREKKESFPLTVTSAQKNPTAFYLCASSNGGRREQYFGPGTRLTVT.

The rearrangement joins TRBV6-1 to TRBJ2-6; 11 bases match TRBD1. In germline, CDR1 is MNHNS, CDR2 SASEGT. The J segment lost 4 bases and the V segment lost 2 bases, leaving 10 bases of the junction unmatched. This CDR3 has 19 residues. The chain's CDR3 is CASSEWRGQGAGGANVLTF. The CDR3 DNA sequence: TGTGCCAGCAGTGAATGGAGAGGACAGGGGGCGGGAGGGGCCAACGTCCTGACTTTC.

This clonotype was recorded only once. The V and J genes are TRBV6-6 and TRBJ2-5; unclear D gene. The ends were cut back, 2 bases at V and 2 bases at J, with 6 bases in the middle. The germline V gene has CDR1 MNHNY and CDR2 SVGAGI (reference sequence). The CDR3 is made up of 13 amino acids. This CDR3 reads CASSYGSQETQYF. CDR3 nucleotide sequence: TGTGCCAGCAGTTACGGGTCGCAAGAGACCCAGTACTTC.

This clonotype was seen just once. V is TRBV27 and J is TRBJ2-7; 9 nucleotides agree with TRBD2. After removal of 5 bases from V and 6 bases from J, the junction contained 14 bases not matched to a gene. Germline-derived CDR1 and CDR2 are MNHEY and SMNVEV (reference sequence). The CDR3 has 16 residues. This CDR3 is CASSPLSREGRGEQYF. In DNA form, the CDR3 reads TGTGCCAGCAGTCCCTTGTCGCGGGAGGGCCGAGGCGAGCAGTACTTC.

The V call is TRBV20-1, the J call TRBJ2-7; D is unclear. This CDR3 spans 14 amino acids. Per the germline V gene, CDR1 is DFQATT and CDR2 is SNEGSKA (reference sequence). V lost 5 bases to trimming and J lost 4 bases, with 18 bases between them. CDR3 nucleotides: TGCAGTGCTGAACGATCGGATCCCCGGTACGAGCAGTACTTC. Amino acids: CSAERSDPRYEQYF.

The chain couples TRBV12-3 or TRBV12-4 to TRBJ2-7, with TRBD2 matching 7 bases. The CDR3 spans 12 residues. J gave up 13 bases and V 7 bases, and 13 bases lay outside the gene matches. This chain's CDR3 is CASTVTSQDVYF. The CDR3 DNA reads as TGTGCCAGCACCGTGACTAGCCAAGACGTATACTTC.

The count of this clonotype is one. V and J are TRBV18 and TRBJ1-1; TRBD1 is a possible D gene (6 bases). CDR3 length: 17 residues. The V end was cut by 3 bases, the J end by 0 bases, with 17 bases between. Germline V CDR1 and CDR2: KGHSH, LQKENI. The CDR3 DNA is TGTGCCAGCTCACCTAGGGACAAATCGCACATGAACACTGAAGCTTTCTTT. Encoded protein: CASSPRDKSHMNTEAFF.

The chain links TRBV12-3 or TRBV12-4 to TRBJ2-7; D possibly corresponds to TRBD2 (5 bases). This CDR3 has 13 residues. Trimming pared 5 bases from V and 1 base from J, leaving 9 bases between. The DNA for the CDR3 is TGTGCCAGCAGTCAGGACTGGTCCTACGAGCAGTACTTC. Protein product: CASSQDWSYEQYF.